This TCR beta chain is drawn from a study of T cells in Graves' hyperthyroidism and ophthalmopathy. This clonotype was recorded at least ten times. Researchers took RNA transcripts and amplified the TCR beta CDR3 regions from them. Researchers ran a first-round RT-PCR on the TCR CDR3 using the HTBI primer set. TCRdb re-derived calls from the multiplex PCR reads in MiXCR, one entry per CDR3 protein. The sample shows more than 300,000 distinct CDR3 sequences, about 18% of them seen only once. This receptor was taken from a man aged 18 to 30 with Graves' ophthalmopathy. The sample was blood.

CDR3 sequence: CASSYSAGNTEAFF. The CDR3 DNA reads TGTGCCAGCAGTTACTCGGCAGGGAACACTGAAGCTTTCTTT. V and J are TRBV6-5 and TRBJ1-1; D gene ambiguous. V was trimmed by 0 bases and J by 1 base, leaving 6 bases between them. The germline gives CDR1 MNHEY, CDR2 SVGAGI. The CDR3 has 14 amino acids.